This T cell receptor beta chain was sequenced during a study of OX40 agonist ivuxolimab in advanced cancers. About the study: All patients had ivuxolimab intravenously every 2 weeks at 0.01 to 10 mg/kg.

This clone was counted once. Method: immunoSEQ multiplex PCR; TCRdb's copy keeps in-frame clones and lacks some. The profile shows more than 60,000 clones, about 81% of them singletons. This CDR3 region has 13 residues. V lost 4 bases and J 13 bases, leaving 17 bases between the germline ends. Germline values: CDR1 SNHLY, CDR2 FYNNEI. The gene calls are TRBV2 and TRBJ2-4, with D hard to call. The receptor's source is an adult with an advanced solid tumor such as melanoma, head and neck, liver or kidney cancer. This sample comprised CD4+ or CD8+ T cells sorted from blood, obtained in a trial of the OX40 agonist ivuxolimab. The CDR3 region has the DNA TGTGCCAGCAGTGCAATCGAAGCGCCCCGACAGTACTTC. Protein sequence: CASSAIEAPRQYF.